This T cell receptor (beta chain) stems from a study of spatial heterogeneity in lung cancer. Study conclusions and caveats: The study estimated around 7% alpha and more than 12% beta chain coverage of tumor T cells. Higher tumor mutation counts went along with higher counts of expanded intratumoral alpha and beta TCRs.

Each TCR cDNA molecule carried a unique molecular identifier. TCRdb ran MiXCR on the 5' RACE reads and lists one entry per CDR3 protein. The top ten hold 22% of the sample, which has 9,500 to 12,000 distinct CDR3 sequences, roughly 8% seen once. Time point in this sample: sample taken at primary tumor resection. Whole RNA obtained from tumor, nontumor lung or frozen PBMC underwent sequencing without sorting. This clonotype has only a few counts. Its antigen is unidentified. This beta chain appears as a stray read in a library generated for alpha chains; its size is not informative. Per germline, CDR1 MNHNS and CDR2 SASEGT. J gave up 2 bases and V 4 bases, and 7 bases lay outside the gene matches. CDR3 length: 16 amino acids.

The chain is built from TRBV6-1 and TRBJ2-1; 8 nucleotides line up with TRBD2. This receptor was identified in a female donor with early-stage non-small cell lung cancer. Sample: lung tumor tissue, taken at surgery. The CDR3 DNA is TGTGCCAGCAGTGGCGAACGGGGGGGCCCCTACAATGAGCAGTTCTTC. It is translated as CASSGERGGPYNEQFF.